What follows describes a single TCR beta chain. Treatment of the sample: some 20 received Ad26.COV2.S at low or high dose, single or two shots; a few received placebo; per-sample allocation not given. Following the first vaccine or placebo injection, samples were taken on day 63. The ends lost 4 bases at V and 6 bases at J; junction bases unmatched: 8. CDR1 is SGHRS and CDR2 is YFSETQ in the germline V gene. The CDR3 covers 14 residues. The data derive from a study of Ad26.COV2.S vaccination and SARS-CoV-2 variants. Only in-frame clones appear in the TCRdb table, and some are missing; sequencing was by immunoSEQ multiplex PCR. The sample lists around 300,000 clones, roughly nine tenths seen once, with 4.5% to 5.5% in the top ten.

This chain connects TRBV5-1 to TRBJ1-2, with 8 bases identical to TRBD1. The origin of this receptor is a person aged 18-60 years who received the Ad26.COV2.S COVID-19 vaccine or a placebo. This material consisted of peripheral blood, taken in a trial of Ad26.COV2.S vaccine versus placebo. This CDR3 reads CASSPRTGYDGYTF. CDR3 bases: TGCGCCAGCAGCCCGCGGACAGGGTACGATGGCTACACCTTC.